The 20 T cell receptor beta chains in this list originate from one sample, sequenced in a study of T cells in narcolepsy. Libraries were prepared by immunoSEQ multiplex PCR; TCRdb keeps only in-frame clonotypes and omits some of them. The table shows roughly 40,000 clones, with approximately 85% occurring only once. The sample was CD45RA- memory CD4+ T cells from PBMCs. The receptors here all came from a human donor with narcolepsy.

The chain recombines TRBV6-6 with TRBJ1-1, with a possible D match to TRBD1 (6 bases). CDR1 MNHNY and CDR2 SVGAGI come from the germline V gene (reference sequence). V lost 7 bases and J lost 1, with 13 bases in between. The CDR3 sequence is 14 residues long. CDR3 DNA: TGTGCCAGCAATCTACAGGGAGGGAACACTGAAGCTTTCTTT. Protein sequence: CASNLQGGNTEAFF.

The rearrangement uses TRBV19 and TRBJ2-2; D ambiguous. Trimming removed 4 bases at V and 2 bases at J, with 14 bases between. Germline-derived CDR1 and CDR2 are LNHDA and SQIVND (reference sequence). The CDR3 covers 16 residues. The CDR3 coding sequence is TGTGCCAGTAGTAGTCGTGGCGTGCAAAACACCGGGGAGCTGTTTTTT. This translates into CASSSRGVQNTGELFF.

In its sample, this clone was seen a few times. The V call is TRBV6-4, the J call TRBJ1-6; 7 positions agree with TRBD1. The CDR3 length is 14 residues. V gave up 5 bases and J gave up 7 bases; unmatched junction bases: 5. Germline CDR1 reads MRHNA; CDR2 reads SNTAGT. The CDR3 DNA follows: TGTGCCAGCAGTCCCGGGACAGAGAATTCACCCCTCCACTTT. This codes for CASSPGTENSPLHF.

The V gene is TRBV7-8, the J gene TRBJ2-5, with 9 bases matching TRBD2. The CDR3 loop spans 16 amino acids. The germline CDR1 and CDR2 sequences are SGHVS and FQNEAQ. J was trimmed by 2 bases and V by 1 base; bases with no gene match: 5. CDR3 DNA: TGTGCCAGCAGCTTAGGTAGCGGGGGCCTTCAAGAGACCCAGTACTTC. Protein sequence: CASSLGSGGLQETQYF. Supplemented by reference TRBV7-8 and TRBJ2-5, the full variable domain reads GAGVSQSPRYKVAKRGQDVALRCDPISGHVSLFWYQQALGQGPEFLTYFQNEAQLDKSGLPSDRFFAERPEGSVSTLKIQRTQQEDSAVYLCASSLGSGGLQETQYFGPGTRLLVL.

This clone is a singleton in its sample. This chain connects TRBV6-5 to TRBJ1-2; D gene unclear. The CDR3 sequence is 15 residues long. Germline CDR1 is MNHEY and CDR2 is SVGAGI. Trimming pared 8 bases from V and 2 bases from J, leaving 18 bases between. In DNA, the CDR3 is TGTGCCAGCGCCCCAGGTGACCTACTAAACTATGGCTACACCTTC. This sequence encodes CASAPGDLLNYGYTF.

The J gene is TRBJ1-6, the V gene TRBV27; D remains ambiguous. Germline V lookup: CDR1 MNHEY, CDR2 SMNVEV (reference sequence). V gave up 7 bases and J gave up 3 bases, with 16 bases separating them. The CDR3 sequence is 16 residues long. CDR3 nucleotide sequence: TGTGCCAGCACTAACTCGGCGGGGAACTATAATTCACCCCTCCACTTT. It is translated as CASTNSAGNYNSPLHF.

The chain combines TRBV11-2 with TRBJ1-2; a possible D gene is TRBD1 (5 bases). The germline V gene encodes CDR1 SGHAT and CDR2 FQNNGV. There are 13 residues in the CDR3. Trimming stripped 5 bases from V and 0 bases from J, with 7 bases between. CDR3 nucleotides: TGTGCCAGCAGCCCGACAGCTAACTATGGCTACACCTTC. As protein: CASSPTANYGYTF.

This chain links TRBV21-1 with TRBJ1-1. TRBV21-1 is a pseudogene. This CDR3 spans 14 amino acids. As DNA, the CDR3 is TGTGCCAGCAGCAAATTTGCACGGCACACTGAAGCTTTCTTT. This sequence encodes CASSKFARHTEAFF.

The chain recombines TRBV18 with TRBJ1-4; no clear D gene. CDR1 and CDR2 (germline): KGHSH, LQKENI. The CDR3 consists of 15 residues. The V end lost 6 bases, the J end lost 0 bases, and 11 bases lay between the germline ends. The CDR3 DNA follows: TGTGCCAGCTCCCCCCCGGGGTCAACTAATGAAAAACTGTTTTTT. Encoded protein: CASSPPGSTNEKLFF.

The V call is TRBV19, the J call TRBJ1-1, with 8 nucleotides matching TRBD1. The CDR3 extends over 14 amino acids. The V gene's germline CDR1 is LNHDA and CDR2 SQIVND (reference sequence). The trim removed 2 bases at V and 2 bases at J, leaving 1 base unmatched. The CDR3 here is CASSIQGANTEAFF. The CDR3 DNA reads as TGTGCCAGTAGTATACAGGGGGCAAACACTGAAGCTTTCTTT.

This chain joins TRBV13 and TRBJ2-5, with 9 bases lining up with TRBD1. Matching the DNA end better, TRBJ2-7 makes the J call doubtful. CDR1 PRHDT and CDR2 FYEKMQ come from the germline V gene (reference sequence). The CDR3 spans 16 residues. In nucleotides, the CDR3 is TGTGCCAGCAGCCCAGCGGACAGGGGCAACTCCTACGAGCAGTACTTC. It is translated as CASSPADRGNSYEQYF.

The rearrangement uses TRBV28 and TRBJ1-2; D gene ambiguous. Germline V lookup: CDR1 MDHEN, CDR2 SYDVKM. Trimming removed 7 bases from V and 4 bases from J, with 10 bases in between. This CDR3 contains 12 residues. The DNA of the CDR3 is TGTGCCAGCAAACCGGAGGGCTATGGCTACACCTTC. Its translation is CASKPEGYGYTF.

The chain uses TRBV6-6 and TRBJ2-7; either TRBD1 or TRBD2 may fit D (6 bases each). V was trimmed by 8 bases and J by 0 bases, leaving 11 bases between them. CDR1 and CDR2 (germline): MNHNY, SVGAGI (reference sequence). This CDR3 comprises 13 residues. CDR3 region: CASRTGASYEQYF. The CDR3 DNA is TGTGCCAGCCGGACGGGGGCCTCCTACGAGCAGTACTTC.

The chain has TRBV9 and TRBJ2-5; D may be TRBD1 (6 bases). The CDR3 has 14 amino acids. Germline V gene lookup returns CDR1 SGDLS and CDR2 YYNGEE. Deletions cut 3 bases from V and 1 base from J, with 10 bases between. CDR3 residues: CASSEGVIQETQYF. CDR3 nucleotides: TGTGCCAGCAGCGAGGGGGTAATCCAAGAGACCCAGTACTTC.

This clone was counted once. This chain joins TRBV11-2 and TRBJ1-1; TRBD1 agrees at 7 bases. J was trimmed by 2 bases and V by 2 bases; bases with no gene match: 5. Germline values: CDR1 SGHAT, CDR2 FQNNGV. This CDR3 has 15 amino acids. DNA for the CDR3: TGTGCCAGCAGCTTAATTGGACAGGATAACACTGAAGCTTTCTTT. This codes for CASSLIGQDNTEAFF.

The rearrangement links TRBV7-2 to TRBJ2-2; D remains ambiguous. The CDR3 sequence is 15 residues long. V shed 2 bases and J shed 0 bases, with 7 bases lying between them. Germline V gene lookup returns CDR1 SGHTA and CDR2 FQGNSA. This CDR3 reads CASSLRRTNTGELFF. Here the CDR3 DNA reads TGTGCCAGCAGCTTACGGCGGACGAACACCGGGGAGCTGTTTTTT.

This clone appeared a single time. The chain uses TRBV28 and TRBJ1-5; no clear D gene. This CDR3 region has 15 residues. V was shortened by 6 bases and J by 2 bases, with 14 bases between the two germline ends. Germline loops: CDR1 MDHEN, CDR2 SYDVKM. As DNA, the CDR3 is TGTGCCAGCAGCCCGCGTGGACTGGGCAATCAGCCCCAGCATTTT. It is translated as CASSPRGLGNQPQHF.

The rearrangement uses TRBV6-5 and TRBJ2-7, with TRBD2 matching 11 bases. The CDR3 extends over 13 amino acids. Trimming cost V 4 bases and J 9 bases; bases outside gene matches: 5. CDR1 MNHEY and CDR2 SVGAGI come from the germline V gene. Here the CDR3 DNA reads TGTGCCAGCAGTTTTAGCGGGGGGGGGCGGCAGTACTTC. Translating gives CASSFSGGGRQYF.

In DNA, the CDR3 is TGTGCCAGCTCACCGCGGACTGGTGGCTACACCTTC. Translated: CASSPRTGGYTF. The rearrangement joins TRBV18 to TRBJ1-2; D not resolved. The CDR3 is made up of 12 amino acids. Germline-derived CDR1 and CDR2 are KGHSH and LQKENI. V was trimmed by 3 bases and J by 7 bases, leaving 9 bases between them.

The chain uses TRBV15 and TRBJ1-3; the D is unclear. Germline CDR1 is LNHNV and CDR2 is YYDKDF (reference sequence). This CDR3 contains 13 residues. V lost 5 bases, J lost 2 bases, and 7 bases lay in between. In DNA form, the CDR3 reads TGTGCCACCAGCGCCGGGGCTGGAAACACCATATATTTT. Translation: CATSAGAGNTIYF.